Following are 32 T cell receptor beta chains from one sample sequenced in a study of blood T cell repertoires in COVID-19. Method: immunoSEQ multiplex PCR; TCRdb's copy keeps in-frame clones and lacks some. Of over 250,000 clones listed, around 89% are singletons. Sequencing was done on a sample of PBMCs or T cells enriched from blood (not recorded which). These receptors were collected from a man aged 35-49 years who had recovered from COVID-19.

CDR3 loop: CASRGQLETQYF. In DNA, the CDR3 is TGTGCCAGCAGGGGACAGCTGGAGACCCAGTACTTC. The chain carries TRBV27 and TRBJ2-5; 7 bases agree with TRBD1. Germline CDR1 reads MNHEY; CDR2 reads SMNVEV (reference sequence). The CDR3 covers 12 residues. The V and J ends lost 6 bases and 5 bases, in that order; junction bases with no gene match: 3.

The V and J genes are TRBV7-2 and TRBJ2-7; a possible D gene is TRBD2 (6 bases). The germline V gene encodes CDR1 SGHTA and CDR2 FQGNSA. With 3 bases removed from V and 0 bases from J, the gap between germline ends came to 18 bases. The length of the CDR3 is 17 residues. The CDR3 DNA reads TGTGCCAGCAGCTTTGGACCGGGACTTCTGAGCTCCTACGAGCAGTACTTC. It yields the protein CASSFGPGLLSSYEQYF.

DNA of the CDR3: TGTGCCAGCAGTCCGTATCGGGAGGGTAGCTATGGCTACACCTTC. Amino acid sequence: CASSPYREGSYGYTF. The rearrangement joins TRBV6-6 to TRBJ1-2; no clear D gene. V lost 5 bases, J lost 4 bases, and 17 bases lay in between. From germline, CDR1 is MNHNY and CDR2 SVGAGI (reference sequence). This CDR3 is 15 amino acids long.

V is TRBV19 and J is TRBJ2-3; TRBD2 aligns across 8 bases. The germline CDR1 and CDR2 sequences are LNHDA and SQIVND (reference sequence). J lost 2 bases, V lost 4 bases, and 11 bases had no gene match. The CDR3 extends over 17 amino acids. This CDR3 reads CASSRYGSGSSTDTQYF. The CDR3 bases are TGTGCCAGTAGTAGATATGGGAGCGGGAGTTCCACAGATACGCAGTATTTT.

The chain uses TRBV5-1 and TRBJ2-7, with TRBD2 as a possible D gene (6 bases). Deletions cut 1 base from V and 1 base from J, with 12 bases between. Germline V gives CDR1 SGHRS, CDR2 YFSETQ. The length of the CDR3 is 15 residues. The CDR3 region has the DNA TGCGCCAGCAGCTTGTCGGGGGTCGGGTCCTACGAGCAGTACTTC. Translated: CASSLSGVGSYEQYF.

The chain is built from TRBV28 and TRBJ1-1; TRBD1 might be the D (5 bases). The CDR3 consists of 13 residues. CDR1 is MDHEN and CDR2 is SYDVKM in the germline V gene. Trimming left V 6 bases short and J 1 base short, with 9 bases between. CDR3 loop: CASRGRENTEAFF. DNA for the CDR3: TGTGCCAGCAGGGGCAGGGAGAACACTGAAGCTTTCTTT.

This chain joins TRBV25-1 and TRBJ2-7; weak D call: TRBD1 (6 bases). The germline V gene has CDR1 MGHDK and CDR2 SYGVNS. The CDR3 is 13 amino acids. V lost 5 bases and J lost 2, with 10 bases in between. Here the CDR3 reads CASSPTGTYEQYF. CDR3 DNA sequence: TGTGCCAGCAGTCCTACAGGGACCTACGAGCAGTACTTC.

The chain employs TRBV10-2 and TRBJ1-6; D ambiguous. This CDR3 region has 13 residues. V was cut by 4 bases and J by 10 bases, with 11 bases left in between. Looked up from germline, CDR1 is WSHSY and CDR2 is SAAADI. Written as DNA, the CDR3 is TGCGCCAGCAGTGGACTAGGCAGCTCACCCCTCCACTTT. This translates into CASSGLGSSPLHF.

V gene TRBV2 combines with J gene TRBJ2-2; possible D gene TRBD1, 5 bases. Germline V gives CDR1 SNHLY, CDR2 FYNNEI. CDR3 size: 12 residues. V was clipped by 9 bases and J by 1 base, with 6 bases between them. The CDR3 nucleotides are TGTGCCAGGCAGGGGAACACCGGGGAGCTGTTTTTT. Translation: CARQGNTGELFF.

The chain recombines TRBV7-2 with TRBJ1-1, with 7 bases identical to TRBD1. The CDR3 contains 16 residues. Germline values: CDR1 SGHTA, CDR2 FQGNSA. Trimming took 2 bases from V and 8 from J; bases not matched to a gene: 14. CDR3 region: CASSLRKGARGTEAFF. Here the CDR3 DNA reads TGTGCCAGCAGCTTAAGAAAGGGGGCAAGGGGTACCGAAGCTTTCTTT.

V is TRBV7-9 and J is TRBJ2-5; possible D gene TRBD1, 6 bases. V was cut by 0 bases and J by 1 base, with 15 bases left in between. The CDR3 contains 17 residues. Per germline, CDR1 SEHNR and CDR2 FQNEAQ (reference sequence). CDR3 nucleotides: TGTGCCAGCAGCTTAGCGGGCACAGGGCGCCTCCAAGAGACCCAGTACTTC. Translating gives CASSLAGTGRLQETQYF.

This clone came up a few times. The genes are TRBV4-1 and TRBJ2-1, with TRBD2 identical over 8 bases. The CDR3 length is 15 residues. Germline CDR1 reads MGHRA; CDR2 reads YSYEKL. The V gene end was trimmed by 2 bases and the J gene end by 7 bases; junction bases not matched to a gene: 7. The CDR3 region is CASSQIAGSRNEQFF. The CDR3, as DNA: TGCGCCAGCAGCCAAATAGCGGGATCTCGAAATGAGCAGTTCTTC.

The chain joins TRBV6-7 to TRBJ2-3; tentatively, D is TRBD2 (6 bases). TRBV6-7 is known as an ORF, though its function is uncertain. Trimming shortened V by 5 bases and J by 4 bases, and 25 bases separated the two germline ends. This CDR3 has 18 residues. The DNA of the CDR3 is TGTGCCAGCAGTCCCCCGGGGGTGAGGGGTAATAAGGCAGATACGCAGTATTTT. Translation: CASSPPGVRGNKADTQYF.

Only one count was recorded for this clone. The chain uses TRBV4-3 and TRBJ2-7; 9 positions match TRBD2. This CDR3 comprises 16 residues. J was trimmed by 3 bases and V by 1 base; bases with no gene match: 7. Per the germline V gene, CDR1 is LGHNA and CDR2 is YSLEER. In nucleotides, the CDR3 is TGCGCCAGCAGCCAAGCTTCACTAGCGGGTTTCTACGAGCAGTACTTC. It yields the protein CASSQASLAGFYEQYF.

The rearrangement joins TRBV7-6 to TRBJ2-5, with TRBD2 identical over 8 bases. This CDR3 is 13 amino acids long. CDR1 is SGHVS, CDR2 FNYEAQ, per germline. Unmatched junction bases numbered 4, after V lost 5 bases and J lost 5 bases. CDR3 residues: CASSRTSRETQYF. The CDR3 DNA reads as TGTGCCAGCAGCCGGACTAGCCGTGAGACCCAGTACTTC.

The V call is TRBV30, the J call TRBJ2-7, with 11 nucleotides matching TRBD2. V was pared by 3 bases and J by 7 bases, with 11 bases of the junction left unmatched. This CDR3 region has 15 residues. CDR1 and CDR2 from the germline V gene are GTSNPN and SVGIG (reference sequence). DNA of the CDR3: TGTGCCTGGAGGGCTGGAGTAGCGGGGGGGCCAGAGCAGTACTTC. It specifies CAWRAGVAGGPEQYF.

The J gene is TRBJ2-7, the V gene TRBV2; 9 bases line up with TRBD2. CDR1 and CDR2 (germline): SNHLY, FYNNEI. This CDR3 contains 15 residues. V dropped 4 bases and J dropped 3; count of bases not matched to a gene: 7. Here the CDR3 DNA reads TGTGCCAGCAGTGGAGCGGCTAGCGGGATCTACGAGCAGTACTTC. Translating it yields CASSGAASGIYEQYF.

This clone was recorded only once. The J gene is TRBJ1-2, the V gene TRBV25-1, with 7 bases identical to TRBD1. Germline values: CDR1 MGHDK, CDR2 SYGVNS. This CDR3 is built from 17 residues. V lost 5 bases and J lost 0; bases outside the gene matches: 12. The CDR3 region is CASSHKGGQGANYGYTF. The CDR3 bases are TGTGCCAGCAGTCACAAAGGGGGCCAGGGCGCTAACTATGGCTACACCTTC.

The J gene is TRBJ1-2, the V gene TRBV18; 9 positions match TRBD1. This CDR3 has 16 amino acids. From germline, CDR1 is KGHSH and CDR2 LQKENI. V dropped 3 bases and J dropped 5; count of bases not matched to a gene: 10. CDR3 bases: TGTGCCAGCTCACCCCGACAGGGGGGGGTCTGGTATGGCTACACCTTC. It yields the protein CASSPRQGGVWYGYTF.

CDR3 nucleotides: TGTGCCAGCAGCCGGGGCAGGGGAACCTACAATGAGCAGTTCTTC. Encoded protein: CASSRGRGTYNEQFF. V and J are TRBV11-2 and TRBJ2-1; TRBD1 is a possible D gene (6 bases). CDR3 length: 15 amino acids. CDR1 is SGHAT and CDR2 is FQNNGV in the germline V gene. Trimming took off 5 bases at V and 2 bases at J, with 13 bases between the two ends.

V gene TRBV7-8 combines with J gene TRBJ2-7; 10 bases line up with TRBD1. The CDR3 extends over 15 amino acids. Per germline, CDR1 SGHVS and CDR2 FQNEAQ. Unmatched junction bases numbered 7, after V lost 5 bases and J lost 3 bases. The CDR3 region has the DNA TGTGCCAGCAGCGCCCGGGACAGGGGAAACTACGAGCAGTACTTC. It specifies CASSARDRGNYEQYF.

This sequence joins TRBV7-8 and TRBJ2-7; 13 bases are shared with TRBD2. V shed 5 bases and J 6 bases; nucleotides not matched to a gene: 4. This CDR3 has 14 residues. Per germline, CDR1 SGHVS and CDR2 FQNEAQ. DNA of the CDR3: TGTGCCAGCAGCCCCCGACTAGCGGGAGGCGAGCAGTACTTC. Residues: CASSPRLAGGEQYF.

V is TRBV18 and J is TRBJ1-2; tentative D call: TRBD1 (6 bases). The germline gives CDR1 KGHSH, CDR2 LQKENI. V lost 3 bases and J 2 bases, leaving 22 bases between the germline ends. The CDR3 loop spans 18 amino acids. This CDR3 reads CASSPSTGTSAYNYGYTF. In DNA form, the CDR3 reads TGTGCCAGCTCACCTTCCACAGGGACGTCGGCTTACAACTATGGCTACACCTTC.

The chain joins TRBV28 to TRBJ2-2; D possibly corresponds to TRBD1 (5 bases). CDR1 and CDR2 from the germline V gene are MDHEN and SYDVKM. Trimming cost V 5 bases and J 4 bases, with 5 bases left between them. This CDR3 region has 12 residues. CDR3 amino acids: CASSRGTGELFF. CDR3 nucleotide sequence: TGTGCCAGCAGTAGGGGCACCGGGGAGCTGTTTTTT.

This clone turned up a few times. The chain couples TRBV7-9 to TRBJ2-1; possible D gene TRBD1, 5 bases. Trimming pared 7 bases from V and 6 bases from J, leaving 16 bases between. This CDR3 comprises 14 residues. Germline V gives CDR1 SEHNR, CDR2 FQNEAQ (reference sequence). CDR3 DNA sequence: TGTGCCAGCAAGAGGACACCGAATAGCAATGAGCAGTTCTTC. It specifies CASKRTPNSNEQFF.

The chain combines TRBV4-3 with TRBJ2-7, with 8 bases lining up with TRBD1. The CDR3 spans 15 residues. Germline V gives CDR1 LGHNA, CDR2 YSLEER. Unmatched junction bases numbered 6, after V lost 1 base and J lost 4 bases. The CDR3 is CASSQAAGGLYEQYF. CDR3 DNA: TGCGCCAGCAGCCAAGCGGCAGGGGGCCTATACGAGCAGTACTTC.

The CDR3 protein is CASSQDGQGRNTIYF. CDR3 sequence (DNA): TGCGCCAGCAGCCAAGATGGGCAGGGTAGAAACACCATATATTTT. The V gene is TRBV4-3, the J gene TRBJ1-3, with TRBD1 as a possible D gene (5 bases). The CDR3 spans 15 residues. Trimming removed 0 bases from V and 5 bases from J, with 11 bases in between. Germline V gives CDR1 LGHNA, CDR2 YSLEER.

This clone has a single count. The chain couples TRBV7-6 to TRBJ1-2; D gene uncertain. The CDR3 runs to 14 residues. Trimming shortened V by 1 base and J by 7 bases, and 13 bases separated the two germline ends. Per the germline V gene, CDR1 is SGHVS and CDR2 is FNYEAQ. The CDR3 DNA reads TGTGCCAGCAGCTTAGGAAGCGGTATCAGTGGCTACACCTTC. Encoded protein: CASSLGSGISGYTF.

A single count supports this clone. The CDR3 here is CASSFTRLAGGLYNEQFF. In DNA form, the CDR3 reads TGTGCCAGCAGCTTCACCCGACTAGCGGGGGGGCTGTACAATGAGCAGTTCTTC. The chain links TRBV7-9 to TRBJ2-1; 14 bases fit TRBD2. J lost 4 bases, V lost 3 bases, and 8 bases had no gene match. Germline V gives CDR1 SEHNR, CDR2 FQNEAQ (reference sequence). This CDR3 comprises 18 residues.

The chain combines TRBV11-2 with TRBJ2-1; D is uncertain. The CDR3 covers 15 residues. Trimming shortened V by 5 bases and J by 7 bases, and 18 bases separated the two germline ends. Germline V gene data show CDR1 as SGHAT and CDR2 as FQNNGV. CDR3 nucleotide sequence: TGTGCCAGCAGCCCCCCCGGCAGAGGTTGGAATGAGCAGTTCTTC. This translates into CASSPPGRGWNEQFF.

The chain combines TRBV11-2 with TRBJ2-1; 11 nucleotides align to TRBD2. The length of the CDR3 is 16 residues. Per germline, CDR1 SGHAT and CDR2 FQNNGV. V lost 2 bases and J lost 11; bases outside the gene matches: 11. CDR3 DNA: TGTGCCAGCAGCTTACGTCTGACTAGCGGGGAAGAAAAGCAGTTCTTC. The encoded protein is CASSLRLTSGEEKQFF.

For the CDR3, the DNA is TGTGCTAGTGGTCCTCAGCGTCAGGGGGCGTTCGACACCGGGGAGCTGTTTTTT. This codes for CASGPQRQGAFDTGELFF. The gene calls are TRBV12-5 and TRBJ2-2; 8 bases are shared with TRBD1. CDR3 length: 18 residues. CDR1 LGHNT and CDR2 FRNRAP come from the germline V gene. With V trimmed by 5 bases and J by 3 bases, 14 bases remained unmatched. The complete variable domain, with remaining parts taken from reference TRBV12-5 and TRBJ2-2, reads DARVTQTPRHKVTEMGQEVTMRCQPILGHNTVFWYRQTMMQGLELLAYFRNRAPLDDSGMPKDRFSAEMPDATLATLKIQPSEPRDSAVYFCASGPQRQGAFDTGELFFGEGSRLTVL.